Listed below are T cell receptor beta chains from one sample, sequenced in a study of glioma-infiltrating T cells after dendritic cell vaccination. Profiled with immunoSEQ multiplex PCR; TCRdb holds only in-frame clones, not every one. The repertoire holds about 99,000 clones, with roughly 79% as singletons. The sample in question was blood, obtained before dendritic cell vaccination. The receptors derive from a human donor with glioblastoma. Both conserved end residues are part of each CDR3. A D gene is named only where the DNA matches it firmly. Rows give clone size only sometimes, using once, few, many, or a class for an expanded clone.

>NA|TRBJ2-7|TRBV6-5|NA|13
TGTGCCAGCAGGTCTCCAGTGATCTACGAGCAGTACTTC
CASRSPVIYEQYF
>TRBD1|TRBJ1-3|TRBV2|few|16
TGTGCCAGCCGGGGACAGGGGGAAGTAACTGGAAACACCATATATTTT
CASRGQGEVTGNTIYF
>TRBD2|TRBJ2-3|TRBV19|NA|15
TGTGCCAGTAGGGCATTAGCGGGGGGCAGAGATACGCAGTATTTT
CASRALAGGRDTQYF
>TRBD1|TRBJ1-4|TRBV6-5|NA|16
TGTGCCAGCAGTTACGCAGCCAGGGGGCGCAGTGAAAAACTGTTTTTT
CASSYAARGRSEKLFF
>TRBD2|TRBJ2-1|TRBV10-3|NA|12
TGTGCCATCGGCGGGGGTGGAAATGAGCAGTTCTTC
CAIGGGGNEQFF
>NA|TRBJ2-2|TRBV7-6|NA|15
TGTGCCAGCAGCCCGGACAGATACTCCACCGGGGAGCTGTTTTTT
CASSPDRYSTGELFF
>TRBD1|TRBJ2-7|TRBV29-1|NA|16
TGCAGCGTTGAAGATTGGGGACAGGGGGCAGGATACGAGCAGTACTTC
CSVEDWGQGAGYEQYF
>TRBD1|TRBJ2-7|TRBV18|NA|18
TGTGCCAGCTCACTAACGACAGGGGGGGAAGGAAACTCCTACGAGCAGTACTTC
CASSLTTGGEGNSYEQYF
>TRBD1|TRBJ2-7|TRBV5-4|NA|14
TGTGCCAGCAGTTGGACAGGGGACGGGTACGAGCAGTACTTC
CASSWTGDGYEQYF
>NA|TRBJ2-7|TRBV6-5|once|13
TGTGCCACCTCTCCGGGACACTTGTACGAGCAGTACTTC
CATSPGHLYEQYF
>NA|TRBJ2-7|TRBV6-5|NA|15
TGTGCCAGCAGTGTCGCCGGGACAAGAAACTACGAGCAGTACTTC
CASSVAGTRNYEQYF
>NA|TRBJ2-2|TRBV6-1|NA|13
TGTGCCAGCAGTGAACTTTCCACCGGGGAGCTGTTTTTT
CASSELSTGELFF
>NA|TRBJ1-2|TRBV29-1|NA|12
TGCAGCGTTGAGAGCCGGGATTATGGCTACACCTTC
CSVESRDYGYTF
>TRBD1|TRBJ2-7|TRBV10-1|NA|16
TGCGCCAGCAGTGAGGGGACAGGGTTCGTCAGGGACGAGCAGTACTTC
CASSEGTGFVRDEQYF